Below, 19 T cell receptor beta chains from the same sample are listed, as sequenced in a study of T cell repertoires in cytomegalovirus infection. Each CDR3 protein gets one entry after TCRdb re-called the reads with MiXCR. The data hold about half a million distinct CDR3 sequences, with around a third observed a single time. These receptors have no known antigen. Sequenced material: cultured PBMCs, taken from culture after CMV antigen stimulation. Receptors were obtained from a human donor in good health (CMV status not recorded). Some clones in this sample may be carry-over from other donors' samples.

This clonotype has just a few counts. V usage is TRBV11-3 and J usage is TRBJ2-2, with 10 bases fitting TRBD2. J lost 7 bases, V lost 5 bases, and 16 bases had no gene match. The V gene's germline CDR1 is SGHNT and CDR2 YENEEA. The CDR3 spans 18 residues. CDR3 bases: TGTGCCAGCAGCCCGGCGGGGAAACTAGCGGGAAGTGGCGGGGAGCTGTTTTTT. Translation: CASSPAGKLAGSGGELFF. Variable domain in full (rest from reference TRBV11-3 and TRBJ2-2): EAGVVQSPRYKIIEKKQPVAFWCNPISGHNTLYWYLQNLGQGPELLIRYENEEAVDDSQLPKDRFSAERLKGVDSTLKIQPAELGDSAVYLCASSPAGKLAGSGGELFFGEGSRLTVL.

This clonotype was detected a few times. The CDR3 DNA follows: TGTGCCAGCAGCCGTCAGACAGGCTACTATGGCTACACCTTC. Amino acids: CASSRQTGYYGYTF. This sequence joins TRBV7-2 and TRBJ1-2, with D possibly TRBD1 on 6 matching bases. The CDR3 loop spans 14 amino acids. Germline CDR1 is SGHTA and CDR2 is FQGNSA. Trimming cost V 5 bases and J 3 bases, with 13 bases left between them.

The rearrangement uses TRBV20-1 and TRBJ2-1; tentatively, D is TRBD2 (6 bases). The CDR3 has 11 amino acids. The V end lost 6 bases, the J end lost 8 bases, and 11 bases lay between the germline ends. The germline CDR1 and CDR2 sequences are DFQATT and SNEGSKA (reference sequence). CDR3 region: CSAYRRDEQFF. The CDR3 nucleotides read TGCAGTGCGTACCGGAGGGATGAGCAGTTCTTC.

This clonotype was observed a handful of times. The CDR3 reads CASSLDQREAEQFF. The CDR3 nucleotides are TGCGCCAGCAGCTTGGATCAGCGGGAGGCTGAGCAGTTCTTC. This rearrangement joins TRBV5-1 to TRBJ2-1; TRBD2 aligns across 9 bases. Germline V gene data show CDR1 as SGHRS and CDR2 as YFSETQ. There are 14 residues in the CDR3. J gave up 9 bases and V 0 bases, and 4 bases lay outside the gene matches.

In this sample, this clonotype turned up a few times. The gene calls are TRBV7-2 and TRBJ2-1; 10 nucleotides agree with TRBD2. The CDR3 sequence is 15 residues long. With V trimmed by 2 bases and J by 8 bases, 6 bases remained unmatched. From germline, CDR1 is SGHTA and CDR2 FQGNSA. CDR3 nucleotide sequence: TGTGCCAGCAGCTTACGTAGCGGGAGGTTGGATGAGCAGTTCTTC. Translation gives CASSLRSGRLDEQFF.

This chain uses TRBV28 with TRBJ2-7, with 7 bases identical to TRBD1. Looked up from germline, CDR1 is MDHEN and CDR2 is SYDVKM. The CDR3 runs to 15 residues. The junction had 9 bases not matched to a gene; V was cut back by 6 bases and J by 1 base. The CDR3 sequence is CASRSDRATSYEQYF. In DNA, the CDR3 is TGTGCCAGCAGATCCGACAGGGCCACATCCTACGAGCAGTACTTC. The complete variable domain, with remaining parts taken from reference TRBV28 and TRBJ2-7, reads DVKVTQSSRYLVKRTGEKVFLECVQDMDHENMFWYRQDPGLGLRLIYFSYDVKMKEKGDIPEGYSVSREKKERFSLILESASTNQTSMYLCASRSDRATSYEQYFGPGTRLTVT.

This chain connects TRBV19 to TRBJ2-1; no clear D. With 8 bases removed from V and 0 bases from J, the gap between germline ends came to 14 bases. The CDR3 length is 15 residues. CDR1 and CDR2 (germline): LNHDA, SQIVND (reference sequence). CDR3 amino acids: CASSMAPSSYNEQFF. The CDR3 nucleotides read TGTGCCAGTTCCATGGCCCCGAGCTCCTACAATGAGCAGTTCTTC.

This clonotype was picked up one time. This sequence joins TRBV7-7 and TRBJ1-6; D ambiguous. V lost 2 bases and J lost 10, with 18 bases in between. This CDR3 is 16 amino acids long. In germline, CDR1 is SSHAT, CDR2 FNYEAQ (reference sequence). For the CDR3, the DNA is TGTGCCAGCAGCTTAACATTCCGCGGAGGCGGCTCACCCCTCCACTTT. Residues: CASSLTFRGGGSPLHF.

The sample holds a few counts of this clonotype. This chain joins TRBV7-2 and TRBJ2-4; no clear D. The germline V and J ends were trimmed by 4 bases and 12 bases, with 13 bases remaining between them. The CDR3 length is 12 residues. The germline gives CDR1 SGHTA, CDR2 FQGNSA. The CDR3 nucleotides are TGTGCCAGCAGCTCCCCCTTCGCAGATCAGTACTTC. The encoded protein is CASSSPFADQYF.

This clonotype came up a few times. The chain is built from TRBV10-3 and TRBJ2-1, with D tentatively TRBD1 (6 bases). Trimming removed 8 bases from V and 7 bases from J, with 9 bases in between. From germline, CDR1 is ENHRY and CDR2 SYGVKD. The CDR3 is 11 residues long. Written as DNA, the CDR3 is TGTGCCATCGTACAGGGAAATGAGCAGTTCTTC. It translates to CAIVQGNEQFF.

This clonotype was found a few times. The V call is TRBV6-5, the J call TRBJ2-7, with 7 positions matching TRBD1. V was clipped by 4 bases and J by 4 bases; unmatched bases: 4. Germline CDR1 and CDR2: MNHEY and SVGAGI. The CDR3 spans 13 residues. The CDR3 region is CASSSTGFYEQYV. Written as DNA, the CDR3 is TGTGCCAGCAGTTCGACAGGGTTTTACGAGCAGTACGTC.

This clonotype was seen only a few times. This chain uses TRBV10-3 with TRBJ2-5; the D gene is possibly TRBD1 (5 bases). This CDR3 comprises 15 residues. In germline, CDR1 is ENHRY, CDR2 SYGVKD. V shed 6 bases and J shed 3 bases, with 17 bases lying between them. The CDR3, as DNA: TGTGCCATCAGATCGGACATCTGGAGTGAAGAGACCCAGTACTTC. Amino acids: CAIRSDIWSEETQYF.

The chain joins TRBV7-2 to TRBJ2-4, with D perhaps given as TRBD1 or TRBD2 (6 bases each). The V end lost 2 bases, the J end lost 8 bases, and 13 bases lay between the germline ends. This CDR3 has 14 amino acids. The germline V gene encodes CDR1 SGHTA and CDR2 FQGNSA. The CDR3 DNA reads as TGTGCCAGCAGCTTAAGCGGAGGGGGGTACATTCAGTACTTC. Translation: CASSLSGGGYIQYF.

The rearrangement joins TRBV6-1 to TRBJ1-6, with TRBD1 matching 10 bases. Per the germline V gene, CDR1 is MNHNS and CDR2 is SASEGT. V lost 5 bases to trimming and J lost 7 bases; unmatched junction nucleotides: 17. The CDR3 is 19 amino acids. As DNA, the CDR3 is TGTGCCAGCAGTACGCCGGGACAGGGGTTTACGGGCCCCAATTCACCCCTCCACTTT. It codes for CASSTPGQGFTGPNSPLHF.

This clonotype was picked up a small number of times. The chain employs TRBV19 and TRBJ2-7; TRBD2 aligns across 7 bases. Trimming cost V 5 bases and J 0 bases; bases outside gene matches: 10. Germline assignment: CDR1 LNHDA and CDR2 SQIVND (reference sequence). The CDR3 contains 16 residues. CDR3 region: CASSPTSSGSSYEQYF. CDR3 bases: TGTGCCAGTAGTCCTACCTCTAGCGGTAGCTCCTACGAGCAGTACTTC.

This clonotype came up a few times. J is TRBJ2-3 and V is TRBV9, with TRBD2 matching 10 bases. Germline V gene lookup returns CDR1 SGDLS and CDR2 YYNGEE. J gave up 2 bases and V 3 bases, and 6 bases lay outside the gene matches. CDR3 size: 16 residues. The CDR3 coding sequence is TGTGCCAGCAGCGGCACTAGCGGGACCACCACAGATACGCAGTATTTT. It codes for CASSGTSGTTTDTQYF.

The rearrangement joins TRBV28 to TRBJ1-2; 10 positions agree with TRBD1. The V gene end was trimmed by 8 bases and the J gene end by 4 bases; junction bases not matched to a gene: 4. Germline values: CDR1 MDHEN, CDR2 SYDVKM. The CDR3 extends over 13 amino acids. CDR3 amino acids: CASGDRGTYGYTF. CDR3 DNA sequence: TGTGCCAGCGGGGACAGGGGTACCTATGGCTACACCTTC.

Ten or more counts support this clonotype. The chain joins TRBV12-3 or TRBV12-4 to TRBJ1-1; D is undetermined. The CDR3 sequence is 13 residues long. Between the trimmed V and J ends, which lost 3 bases and 1 base, there was a span of 6 bases. Here the CDR3 reads CASSFSPNTEAFF. CDR3 in DNA: TGTGCCAGCAGTTTTAGCCCGAACACTGAAGCTTTCTTT.

This clonotype was seen only a few times. The rearrangement uses TRBV28 and TRBJ1-2, with unresolved D. The V and J ends lost 8 bases and 0 bases respectively, with 10 bases between them. The CDR3 has 13 amino acids. Per germline, CDR1 MDHEN and CDR2 SYDVKM. The CDR3 spells CASARQTNYGYTF. CDR3 DNA sequence: TGTGCCAGCGCGCGGCAAACTAACTATGGCTACACCTTC.